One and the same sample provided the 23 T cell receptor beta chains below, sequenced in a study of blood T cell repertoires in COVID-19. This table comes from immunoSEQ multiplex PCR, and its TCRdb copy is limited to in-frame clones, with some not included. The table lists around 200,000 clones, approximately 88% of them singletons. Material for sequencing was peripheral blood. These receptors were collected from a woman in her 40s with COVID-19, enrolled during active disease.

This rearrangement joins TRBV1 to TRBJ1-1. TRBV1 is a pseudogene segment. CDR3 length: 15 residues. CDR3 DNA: TGCACCAGCAGCCTCCATCGACGGGGGGTCACTGAAGCTTTCTTT. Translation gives CTSSLHRRGVTEAFF.

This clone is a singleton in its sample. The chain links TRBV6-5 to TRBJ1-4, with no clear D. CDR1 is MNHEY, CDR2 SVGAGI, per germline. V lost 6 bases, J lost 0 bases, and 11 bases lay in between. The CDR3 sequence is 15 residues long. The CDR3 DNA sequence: TGTGCCAGCAGGGGAGACGGTGCAACTAATGAAAAACTGTTTTTT. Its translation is CASRGDGATNEKLFF.

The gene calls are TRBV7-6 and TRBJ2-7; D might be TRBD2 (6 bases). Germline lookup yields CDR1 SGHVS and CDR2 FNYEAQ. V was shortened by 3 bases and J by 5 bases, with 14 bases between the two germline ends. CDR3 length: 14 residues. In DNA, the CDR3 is TGTGCCAGCAGCTTGGAGGGCCAGTACCACGAGCAGTACTTC. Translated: CASSLEGQYHEQYF.

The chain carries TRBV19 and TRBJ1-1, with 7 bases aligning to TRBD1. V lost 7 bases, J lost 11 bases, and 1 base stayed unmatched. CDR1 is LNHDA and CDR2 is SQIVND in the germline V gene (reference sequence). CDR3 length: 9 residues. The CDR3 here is CASMTGAFF. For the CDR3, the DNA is TGTGCCAGTATGACAGGGGCTTTCTTT. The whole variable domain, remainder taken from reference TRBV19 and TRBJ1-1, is DGGITQSPKYLFRKEGQNVTLSCEQNLNHDAMYWYRQDPGQGLRLIYYSQIVNDFQKGDIAEGYSVSREKKESFPLTVTSAQKNPTAFYLCASMTGAFFGQGTRLTVV.

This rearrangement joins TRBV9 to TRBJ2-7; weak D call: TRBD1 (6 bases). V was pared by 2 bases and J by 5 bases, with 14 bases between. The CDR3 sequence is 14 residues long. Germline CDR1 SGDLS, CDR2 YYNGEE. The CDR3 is CASSVRGGLNEQYF. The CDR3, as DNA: TGTGCCAGCAGCGTCAGGGGCGGTTTGAACGAGCAGTACTTC.

The CDR3 sequence: CASSLSEPSNTEAFF. The CDR3 coding sequence is TGTGCCAGCAGTTTATCCGAGCCGTCGAACACTGAAGCTTTCTTT. The chain has TRBV28 and TRBJ1-1; D call uncertain. The CDR3 length is 15 residues. The germline V and J ends were trimmed by 1 base and 1 base, with 10 bases remaining between them. Germline assignment: CDR1 MDHEN and CDR2 SYDVKM.

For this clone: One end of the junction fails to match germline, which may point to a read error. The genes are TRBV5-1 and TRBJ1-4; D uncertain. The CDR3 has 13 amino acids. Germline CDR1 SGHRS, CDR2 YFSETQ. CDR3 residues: CASSLDESEKLFF. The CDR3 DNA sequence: TGCGCCAGCAGTTTGGACGAGAGTGAAAAACTGTTTTTT.

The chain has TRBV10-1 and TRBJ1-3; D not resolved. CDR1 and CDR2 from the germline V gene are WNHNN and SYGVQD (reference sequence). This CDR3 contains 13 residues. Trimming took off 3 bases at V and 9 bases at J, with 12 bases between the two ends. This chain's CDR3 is CASSDGLRGTIYF. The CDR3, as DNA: TGCGCCAGCAGTGATGGCCTGCGAGGCACCATATATTTT.

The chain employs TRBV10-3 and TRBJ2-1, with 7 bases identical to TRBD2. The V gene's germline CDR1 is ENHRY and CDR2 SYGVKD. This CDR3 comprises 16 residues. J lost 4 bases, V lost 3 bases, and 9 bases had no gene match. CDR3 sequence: CAISEPARGRYNEQFF. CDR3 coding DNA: TGTGCCATCAGTGAACCCGCGCGGGGGAGATACAATGAGCAGTTCTTC.

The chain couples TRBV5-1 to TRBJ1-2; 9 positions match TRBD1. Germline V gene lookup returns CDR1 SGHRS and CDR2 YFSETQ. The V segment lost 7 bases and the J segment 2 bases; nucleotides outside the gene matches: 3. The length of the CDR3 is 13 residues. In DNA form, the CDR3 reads TGCGCCAGCGGGACAGGGAGGAACTATGGCTACACCTTC. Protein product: CASGTGRNYGYTF.

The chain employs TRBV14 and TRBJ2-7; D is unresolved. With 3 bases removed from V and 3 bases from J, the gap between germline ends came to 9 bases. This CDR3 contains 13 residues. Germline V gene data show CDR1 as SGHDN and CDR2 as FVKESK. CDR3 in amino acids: CASSQRINYEQYF. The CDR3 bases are TGTGCCAGCAGCCAGCGGATCAACTACGAGCAGTACTTC.

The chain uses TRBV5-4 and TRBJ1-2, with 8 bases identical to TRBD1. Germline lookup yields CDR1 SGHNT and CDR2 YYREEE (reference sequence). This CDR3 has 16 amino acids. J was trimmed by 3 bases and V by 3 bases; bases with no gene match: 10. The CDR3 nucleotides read TGTGCCAGCAGCTGGGGGAACAGGGGGTCGGACTATGGCTACACCTTC. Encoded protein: CASSWGNRGSDYGYTF. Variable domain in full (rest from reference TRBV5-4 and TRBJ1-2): ETGVTQSPTHLIKTRGQQVTLRCSSQSGHNTVSWYQQALGQGPQFIFQYYREEENGRGNFPPRFSGLQFPNYSSELNVNALELDDSALYLCASSWGNRGSDYGYTFGSGTRLTVV.

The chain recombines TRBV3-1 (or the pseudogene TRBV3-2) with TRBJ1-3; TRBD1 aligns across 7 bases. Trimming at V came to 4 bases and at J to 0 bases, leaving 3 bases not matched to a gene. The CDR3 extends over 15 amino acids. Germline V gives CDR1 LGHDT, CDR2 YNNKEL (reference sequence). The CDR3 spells CASSLDRASGNTIYF. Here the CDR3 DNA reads TGTGCCAGCAGCCTAGACAGGGCCTCTGGAAACACCATATATTTT.

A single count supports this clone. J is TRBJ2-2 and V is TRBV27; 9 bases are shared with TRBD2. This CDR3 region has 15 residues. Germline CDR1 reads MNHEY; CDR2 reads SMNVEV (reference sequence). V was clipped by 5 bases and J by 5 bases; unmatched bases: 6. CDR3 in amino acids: CASSPGTSRTGELFF. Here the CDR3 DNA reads TGTGCCAGCAGTCCCGGGACTAGCAGGACCGGGGAGCTGTTTTTT.

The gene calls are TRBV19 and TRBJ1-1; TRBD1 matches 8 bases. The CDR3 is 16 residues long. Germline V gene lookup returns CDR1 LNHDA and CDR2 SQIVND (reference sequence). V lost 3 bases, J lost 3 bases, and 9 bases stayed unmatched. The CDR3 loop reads CASSIFFGQGDTEAFF. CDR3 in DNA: TGTGCCAGTAGTATCTTCTTCGGACAGGGCGACACTGAAGCTTTCTTT.

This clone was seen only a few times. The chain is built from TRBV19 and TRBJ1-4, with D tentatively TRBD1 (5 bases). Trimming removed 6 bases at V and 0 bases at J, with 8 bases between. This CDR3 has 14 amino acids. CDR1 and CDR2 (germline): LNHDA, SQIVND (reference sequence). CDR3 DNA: TGTGCCAGTAGGTTGACAGCAACTAATGAAAAACTGTTTTTT. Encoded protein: CASRLTATNEKLFF.

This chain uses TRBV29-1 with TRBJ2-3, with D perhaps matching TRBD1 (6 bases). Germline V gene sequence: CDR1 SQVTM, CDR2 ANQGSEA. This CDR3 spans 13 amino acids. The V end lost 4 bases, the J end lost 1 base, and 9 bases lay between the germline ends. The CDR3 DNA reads TGCAGCGTTGTACAGGGAGGCACAGATACGCAGTATTTT. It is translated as CSVVQGGTDTQYF.

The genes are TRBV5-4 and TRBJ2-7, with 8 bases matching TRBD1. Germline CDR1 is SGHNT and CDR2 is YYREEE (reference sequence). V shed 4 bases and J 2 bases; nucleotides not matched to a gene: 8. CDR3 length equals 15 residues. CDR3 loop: CASSPPGQATYEQYF. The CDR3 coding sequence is TGTGCCAGCAGCCCACCGGGACAGGCGACCTACGAGCAGTACTTC.

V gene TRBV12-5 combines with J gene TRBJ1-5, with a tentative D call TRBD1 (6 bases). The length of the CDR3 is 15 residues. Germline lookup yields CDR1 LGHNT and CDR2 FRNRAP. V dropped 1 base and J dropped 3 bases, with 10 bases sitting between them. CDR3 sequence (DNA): TGTGCTAGTGGTTTGGATGGGGGGGCCAATCAGCCCCAGCATTTT. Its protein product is CASGLDGGANQPQHF. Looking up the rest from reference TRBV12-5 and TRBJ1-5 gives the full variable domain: DARVTQTPRHKVTEMGQEVTMRCQPILGHNTVFWYRQTMMQGLELLAYFRNRAPLDDSGMPKDRFSAEMPDATLATLKIQPSEPRDSAVYFCASGLDGGANQPQHFGDGTRLSIL.

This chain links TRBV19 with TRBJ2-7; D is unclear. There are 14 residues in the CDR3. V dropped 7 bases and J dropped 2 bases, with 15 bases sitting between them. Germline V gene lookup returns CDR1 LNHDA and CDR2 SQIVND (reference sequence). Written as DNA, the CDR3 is TGTGCCAGTACCCCAACTCAAATGCCCTACGAGCAGTACTTC. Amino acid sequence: CASTPTQMPYEQYF.

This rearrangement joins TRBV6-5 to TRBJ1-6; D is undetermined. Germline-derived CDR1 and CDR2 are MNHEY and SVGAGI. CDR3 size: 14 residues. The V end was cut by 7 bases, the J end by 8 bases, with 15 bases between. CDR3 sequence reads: CASTMSWGDSPLHF. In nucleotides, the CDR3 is TGTGCCAGCACTATGAGTTGGGGAGATTCACCCCTCCACTTT.

The CDR3 protein is CASSLRPPTGDYNEQFF. CDR3 sequence (DNA): TGTGCCAGCTCACTCCGACCACCGACAGGGGACTACAATGAGCAGTTCTTC. The genes are TRBV18 and TRBJ2-1; 8 bases align to TRBD1. CDR1 and CDR2 (germline): KGHSH, LQKENI. This CDR3 region has 17 residues. The trim removed 4 bases at V and 3 bases at J, leaving 11 bases unmatched.

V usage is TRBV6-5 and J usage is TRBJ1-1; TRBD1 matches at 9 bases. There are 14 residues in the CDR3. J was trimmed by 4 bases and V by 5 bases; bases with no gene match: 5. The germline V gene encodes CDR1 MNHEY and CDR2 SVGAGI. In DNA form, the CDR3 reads TGTGCCAGCAGTCTTCGGACAGGGGCCACTGAAGCTTTCTTT. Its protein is CASSLRTGATEAFF.